These 18 T cell receptor beta chains share one sample of origin, sequenced in a study of blood T cell repertoires in COVID-19. Here immunoSEQ multiplex PCR was the method, and the copy in TCRdb shows in-frame clones only, minus some. The sample contains about 95,000 clones, over 70% of which appear only once. Sample: peripheral blood. The receptors shown here come from a man aged 80 or over with active or convalescent COVID-19.

The chain combines TRBV12-3 or TRBV12-4 with TRBJ1-2; possible D gene TRBD1, 5 bases. V was cut by 6 bases and J by 1 base, with 9 bases left in between. The CDR3 has 13 amino acids. CDR3 nucleotide sequence: TGTGCCAGCAGGTTCGGGGGTAACTATGGCTACACCTTC. It yields the protein CASRFGGNYGYTF.

The genes are TRBV11-2 and TRBJ1-1; no clear D. The CDR3 has 15 residues. Deletions cut 5 bases from V and 2 bases from J, with 15 bases between. Germline V gives CDR1 SGHAT, CDR2 FQNNGV. The CDR3 sequence is CASSGPLDRNTEAFF. The CDR3 bases are TGTGCCAGCAGCGGGCCCTTAGATCGAAACACTGAAGCTTTCTTT.

The gene calls are TRBV15 and TRBJ1-1; D ambiguous. The CDR3 runs to 14 residues. The ends were cut back, 0 bases at V and 1 base at J, with 6 bases in the middle. Germline values: CDR1 LNHNV, CDR2 YYDKDF (reference sequence). CDR3 amino acids: CATSREAENTEAFF. The CDR3 DNA sequence: TGTGCCACCAGCAGAGAGGCCGAGAACACTGAAGCTTTCTTT.

The chain carries TRBV3-1 (or the pseudogene TRBV3-2) and TRBJ2-7; unclear D gene. V was shortened by 2 bases and J by 7 bases, with 6 bases between the two germline ends. Germline V gene lookup returns CDR1 LGHDT and CDR2 YNNKEL (reference sequence). This CDR3 has 11 amino acids. CDR3 DNA sequence: TGTGCCAGCAGCCAACGGCGGGAGCAGTACTTC. This encodes CASSQRREQYF.

The chain uses TRBV5-5 and TRBJ1-3; TRBD1 matches at 8 bases. Trimming cost V 4 bases and J 0 bases; bases outside gene matches: 0. There are 14 residues in the CDR3. Germline CDR1 SGHKS, CDR2 YYEKEE (reference sequence). In DNA, the CDR3 is TGTGCCAGCAGCGGGACAGGCTCTGGAAACACCATATATTTT. It translates to CASSGTGSGNTIYF.

In its sample, this clone was seen once. The J gene is TRBJ2-2, the V gene TRBV4-1, with 8 bases aligning to TRBD2. The CDR3 extends over 16 amino acids. Germline CDR1 is MGHRA and CDR2 is YSYEKL. With V trimmed by 1 base and J by 7 bases, 8 bases remained unmatched. In DNA, the CDR3 is TGCGCCAGCAGCCAAGGGCGGGGGGACTCGGGCGGGGAGCTGTTTTTT. Protein product: CASSQGRGDSGGELFF.

The chain employs TRBV5-1 and TRBJ2-5, with D perhaps TRBD2 (5 bases). With 0 bases removed from V and 7 bases from J, the gap between germline ends came to 16 bases. Germline CDR1 and CDR2: SGHRS and YFSETQ. The CDR3 runs to 15 residues. CDR3 DNA sequence: TGCGCCAGCAGCTTGGATGGGGTTAGCGCCGGGACCCAGTACTTC. Residues: CASSLDGVSAGTQYF.

V and J are TRBV6-2 or TRBV6-3 and TRBJ2-7; D gene unclear. Trimming took 6 bases from V and 2 from J, leaving 8 bases between them. The length of the CDR3 is 12 residues. The germline gives CDR1 MNHEY, CDR2 SVGEGT. The CDR3 DNA sequence: TGTGCCAGCAGCGCTAACCCCTACGAGCAGTACTTC. Translation: CASSANPYEQYF.

The chain joins TRBV7-9 to TRBJ1-2; D remains ambiguous. The CDR3 length is 13 residues. Looked up from germline, CDR1 is SEHNR and CDR2 is FQNEAQ (reference sequence). Trimming removed 5 bases from V and 4 bases from J, with 11 bases in between. This CDR3 reads CASSTDGIYGYTF. The CDR3 DNA reads TGTGCCAGCAGCACGGACGGGATCTATGGCTACACCTTC. The full variable domain, its missing parts supplied by reference TRBV7-9 and TRBJ1-2, is DTGVSQNPRHKITKRGQNVTFRCDPISEHNRLYWYRQTLGQGPEFLTYFQNEAQLEKSRLLSDRFSAERPKGSFSTLEIQRTEQGDSAMYLCASSTDGIYGYTFGSGTRLTVV.

This rearrangement joins TRBV10-3 to TRBJ2-7; 7 bases are shared with TRBD2. Trimming cost V 4 bases and J 0 bases; bases outside gene matches: 3. The CDR3 loop spans 14 amino acids. CDR1 ENHRY and CDR2 SYGVKD come from the germline V gene. The CDR3 region is CAISGGGSSYEQYF. CDR3 nucleotides: TGTGCCATCAGTGGGGGGGGAAGCTCCTACGAGCAGTACTTC.

The chain uses TRBV7-9 and TRBJ2-5; D is unresolved. Trimming removed 1 base from V and 13 bases from J, with 13 bases in between. This CDR3 spans 12 amino acids. Germline CDR1 is SEHNR and CDR2 is FQNEAQ (reference sequence). The DNA for the CDR3 is TGTGCCAGCAGCTTAGTTGAGACTTCTGGGTACTTC. It codes for CASSLVETSGYF.

This rearrangement joins TRBV6-6 to TRBJ1-2; 10 nucleotides agree with TRBD1. Germline V gives CDR1 MNHNY, CDR2 SVGAGI (reference sequence). V lost 7 bases to trimming and J lost 8 bases; unmatched junction nucleotides: 7. This CDR3 is 13 amino acids long. CDR3 loop: CASTAGTGVGYTF. DNA for the CDR3: TGTGCCAGCACAGCCGGGACAGGGGTCGGCTACACCTTC.

This clone was detected only a few times. This chain joins TRBV5-1 and TRBJ2-7; TRBD2 might be the D (5 bases). CDR1 and CDR2 from the germline V gene are SGHRS and YFSETQ. The CDR3 is made up of 15 amino acids. Deletions cut 2 bases from V and 0 bases from J, with 12 bases between. DNA of the CDR3: TGCGCCAGCAGCTTTGAGGGAGCGGCCTCCTACGAGCAGTACTTC. Its translation: CASSFEGAASYEQYF.

This clone was counted only a few times. This rearrangement joins TRBV18 to TRBJ1-1; D gene unclear. This CDR3 has 16 amino acids. Germline V gene sequence: CDR1 KGHSH, CDR2 LQKENI. V lost 0 bases to trimming and J lost 3 bases, with 14 bases between them. CDR3 in amino acids: CASSPPLRGWDTEAFF. The CDR3, as DNA: TGTGCCAGCTCACCACCGCTCCGGGGATGGGACACTGAAGCTTTCTTT.

The chain links TRBV3-1 (or the pseudogene TRBV3-2) to TRBJ1-1; TRBD1 aligns across 8 bases. V lost 2 bases and J lost 1; bases outside the gene matches: 6. Germline CDR1 reads LGHDT; CDR2 reads YNNKEL (reference sequence). This CDR3 contains 16 residues. CDR3 coding DNA: TGTGCCAGCAGCCAAAGTTGGGGACAGGCGAACACTGAAGCTTTCTTT. It is translated as CASSQSWGQANTEAFF.

This rearrangement joins TRBV28 to TRBJ1-4; 7 bases align to TRBD1. The CDR3 extends over 14 amino acids. Trimming cost V 4 bases and J 4 bases; bases outside gene matches: 3. Germline CDR1 reads MDHEN; CDR2 reads SYDVKM. The CDR3 region has the DNA TGTGCCAGCAGTTCACAGGGGAATAATGAAAAACTGTTTTTT. Translation: CASSSQGNNEKLFF.

The chain couples TRBV7-3 to TRBJ2-1, with TRBD2 matching over 11 bases. J gave up 3 bases and V 5 bases, and 0 bases lay outside the gene matches. This CDR3 comprises 14 residues. Germline V gene data show CDR1 as SGHTA and CDR2 as FQGTGA. The CDR3 coding sequence is TGTGCCAGCAGCCTAGCGGGGGGCTACAATGAGCAGTTCTTC. Protein: CASSLAGGYNEQFF.

The chain combines TRBV7-8 with TRBJ1-2; 8 positions agree with TRBD1. Germline V CDR1 and CDR2: SGHVS, FQNEAQ. The CDR3 covers 16 residues. V shed 5 bases, J shed 0 bases, and the junction held 8 bases outside the gene matches. This chain's CDR3 is CASSPGQGAPNYGYTF. In DNA, the CDR3 is TGTGCCAGCAGCCCGGGGCAGGGGGCTCCTAACTATGGCTACACCTTC.